The clone carrying this TCR beta chain was seen just once. Its target is not known. The data were taken from a study of cytomegalovirus exposure and HLA in healthy donors. Germline trimming cut 6 bases from V and 1 base from J; bases unmatched to any gene: 5. The CDR3 runs to 15 residues. Per germline, CDR1 LNHDA and CDR2 SQIVND (reference sequence). Study observations and caveats: Among TCR beta chains, those listed as cytomegalovirus-associated numbered over 150.

Libraries were prepared by immunoSEQ multiplex PCR; TCRdb keeps only in-frame clonotypes and omits some of them. Counted here are about 140,000 clones, about 87% occurring once; the ten biggest clones make up roughly 9.4%. This TCR was recovered from a young man in good health and CMV-seropositive. The chain uses TRBV19 and TRBJ2-2; 7 bases align to TRBD2. Sequencing input: PBMCs. CDR3 in DNA: TGTGCCAGTAGCTCTGGACTAGTGAACACCGGGGAGCTGTTTTTT. Translation gives CASSSGLVNTGELFF.